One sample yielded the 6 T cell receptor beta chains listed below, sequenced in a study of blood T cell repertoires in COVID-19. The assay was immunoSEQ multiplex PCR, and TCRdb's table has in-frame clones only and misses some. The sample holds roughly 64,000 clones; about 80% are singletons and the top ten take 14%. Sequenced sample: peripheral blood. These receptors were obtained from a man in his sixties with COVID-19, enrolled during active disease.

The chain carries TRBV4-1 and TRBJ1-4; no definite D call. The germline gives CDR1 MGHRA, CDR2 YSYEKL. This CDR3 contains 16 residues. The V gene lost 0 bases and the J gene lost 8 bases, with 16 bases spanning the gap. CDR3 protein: CASSQDPGRVEEKLFF. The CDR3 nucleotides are TGCGCCAGCAGCCAAGATCCCGGGAGAGTGGAGGAAAAACTGTTTTTT.

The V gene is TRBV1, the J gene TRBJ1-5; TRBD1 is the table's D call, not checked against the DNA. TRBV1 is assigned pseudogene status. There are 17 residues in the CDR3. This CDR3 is CTSSQEGTGWSNQPQHF. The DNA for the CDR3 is TGCACCAGCAGCCAAGAAGGGACAGGATGGAGCAATCAGCCCCAGCATTTT.

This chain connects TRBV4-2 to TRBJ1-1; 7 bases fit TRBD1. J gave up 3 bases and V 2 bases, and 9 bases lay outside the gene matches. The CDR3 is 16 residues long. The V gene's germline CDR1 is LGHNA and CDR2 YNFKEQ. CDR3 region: CASSQTNRDSYTEAFF. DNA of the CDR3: TGTGCCAGCAGCCAAACGAATCGGGACAGTTACACTGAAGCTTTCTTT.

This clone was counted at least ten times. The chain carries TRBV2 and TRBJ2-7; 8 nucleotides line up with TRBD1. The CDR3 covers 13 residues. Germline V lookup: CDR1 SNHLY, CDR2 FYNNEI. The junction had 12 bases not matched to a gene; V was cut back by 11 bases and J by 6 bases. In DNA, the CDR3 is TGTGCCGGCAACACAGGGGGAGTGGGCGAGCAGTACTTC. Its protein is CAGNTGGVGEQYF.

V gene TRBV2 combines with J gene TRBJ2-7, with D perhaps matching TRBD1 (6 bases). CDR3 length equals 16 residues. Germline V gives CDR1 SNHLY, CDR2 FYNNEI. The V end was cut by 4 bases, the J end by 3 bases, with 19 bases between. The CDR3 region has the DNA TGTGCCAGCAGTGGCGGATCGACAGGAGCGATCTACGAGCAGTACTTC. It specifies CASSGGSTGAIYEQYF. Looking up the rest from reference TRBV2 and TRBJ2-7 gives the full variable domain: EPEVTQTPSHQVTQMGQEVILRCVPISNHLYFYWYRQILGQKVEFLVSFYNNEISEKSEIFDDQFSVERPDGSNFTLKIRSTKLEDSAMYFCASSGGSTGAIYEQYFGPGTRLTVT.

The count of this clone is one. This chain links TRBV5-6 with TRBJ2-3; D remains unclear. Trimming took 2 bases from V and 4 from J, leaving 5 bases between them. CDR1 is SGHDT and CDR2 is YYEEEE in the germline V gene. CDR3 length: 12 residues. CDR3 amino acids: CASSFRADTQYF. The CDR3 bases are TGTGCCAGCAGCTTTCGGGCAGATACGCAGTATTTT.